The 19 T cell receptor beta chains below all came from one sample that was sequenced in a study of cytomegalovirus exposure and HLA in healthy donors. A multiplex PCR was run with 60 Vbeta primers and 13 Jbeta primers. This table comes from immunoSEQ multiplex PCR, and its TCRdb copy is limited to in-frame clones, with some not included. The sample has about 110,000 clones; 60% to 75% are singletons. The source material was PBMCs. The source of these receptors is a male donor in good health and CMV-seropositive.

This clone was counted between two and nine times. This chain links TRBV28 with TRBJ2-4, with a possible D match to TRBD2 (7 bases). Between the trimmed V and J ends, which lost 8 bases and 8 bases, there was a span of 16 bases. CDR1 and CDR2 from the germline V gene are MDHEN and SYDVKM. This CDR3 region has 13 residues. In nucleotides, the CDR3 is TGTGCCAGCGAGGGGCTAGGGGGGGACATTCAGTACTTC. It specifies CASEGLGGDIQYF. Looking up the rest from reference TRBV28 and TRBJ2-4 gives the full variable domain: DVKVTQSSRYLVKRTGEKVFLECVQDMDHENMFWYRQDPGLGLRLIYFSYDVKMKEKGDIPEGYSVSREKKERFSLILESASTNQTSMYLCASEGLGGDIQYFGAGTRLSVL.

The chain couples TRBV18 to TRBJ2-7, with D perhaps matching TRBD1 (6 bases). The CDR3 length is 15 residues. Trimming pared 0 bases from V and 6 bases from J, leaving 15 bases between. Germline V gives CDR1 KGHSH, CDR2 LQKENI. The CDR3 DNA reads as TGTGCCAGCTCACCACCGGGTGACAGGTCTGGCGAGCAGTACTTC. Its translation: CASSPPGDRSGEQYF.

This clone was found a few times. CDR3 sequence: CATNSGGGASYEQYF. Written as DNA, the CDR3 is TGTGCCACCAATTCGGGGGGCGGTGCCTCCTACGAGCAGTACTTC. The rearrangement links TRBV6-5 to TRBJ2-7; the D gene is possibly TRBD2 (7 bases). CDR3 length: 15 amino acids. Germline V lookup: CDR1 MNHEY, CDR2 SVGAGI. Trimming took 10 bases from V and 0 from J, leaving 19 bases between them.

The chain has TRBV25-1 and TRBJ2-7; 12 bases fit TRBD1. Unmatched junction bases numbered 8, after V lost 5 bases and J lost 3 bases. The CDR3 sequence is 16 residues long. Germline assignment: CDR1 MGHDK and CDR2 SYGVNS. DNA for the CDR3: TGTGCCAGCAGTCCCCGGGACAGGGGGCTTAACTACGAGCAGTACTTC. Translated: CASSPRDRGLNYEQYF.

The CDR3 here is CASSPRLGMNTEAFF. CDR3 sequence (DNA): TGTGCCAGCAGTCCCCGACTCGGAATGAACACTGAAGCTTTCTTT. The chain employs TRBV27 and TRBJ1-1, with D unclear. The CDR3 is 15 residues long. Per the germline V gene, CDR1 is MNHEY and CDR2 is SMNVEV (reference sequence). With 5 bases removed from V and 0 bases from J, the gap between germline ends came to 13 bases.

The chain has TRBV15 and TRBJ2-3, with TRBD2 matching 10 bases. After removal of 5 bases from V and 4 bases from J, the junction contained 9 bases not matched to a gene. CDR1 and CDR2 from the germline V gene are LNHNV and YYDKDF (reference sequence). The CDR3 covers 16 residues. DNA for the CDR3: TGTGCCACCAGCCGTATCCTAGCGGGAGCCGCAGATACGCAGTATTTT. It translates to CATSRILAGAADTQYF.

The chain links TRBV15 to TRBJ2-4, with D uncertain. This CDR3 contains 17 residues. The V and J ends lost 1 base and 2 bases respectively, with 15 bases between them. Germline CDR1 is LNHNV and CDR2 is YYDKDF (reference sequence). The CDR3 region has the DNA TGTGCCACCAGCAGAGGGAGCCCCCAGTTACCCAAAAACATTCAGTACTTC. As protein: CATSRGSPQLPKNIQYF.

The rearrangement uses TRBV27 and TRBJ1-1; TRBD1 agrees at 7 bases. This CDR3 has 15 residues. Germline values: CDR1 MNHEY, CDR2 SMNVEV (reference sequence). The V and J ends lost 6 bases and 0 bases, in that order; junction bases with no gene match: 7. CDR3 sequence: CASSPGGRMNTEAFF. The CDR3, as DNA: TGTGCCAGCAGCCCAGGGGGGAGAATGAACACTGAAGCTTTCTTT.

The V gene is TRBV28, the J gene TRBJ1-3, with 7 positions matching TRBD1. Germline CDR1 and CDR2: MDHEN and SYDVKM. V dropped 6 bases and J dropped 4; count of bases not matched to a gene: 3. This CDR3 contains 13 residues. The CDR3 region has the DNA TGTGCCAGCAGACAGGGGATAGGAAACACCATATATTTT. Translated: CASRQGIGNTIYF.

The chain recombines TRBV7-9 with TRBJ2-7, with a weak D call TRBD1 (6 bases). The CDR3 runs to 14 residues. Germline V lookup: CDR1 SEHNR, CDR2 FQNEAQ (reference sequence). V was trimmed by 4 bases and J by 2 bases, leaving 12 bases between them. The CDR3 nucleotides are TGTGCCAGCAGCTCCCCGACAGGCACCTACGAGCAGTACTTC. As protein: CASSSPTGTYEQYF.

The gene calls are TRBV9 and TRBJ2-7; the D gene is possibly TRBD1 (6 bases). The germline V gene encodes CDR1 SGDLS and CDR2 YYNGEE. This CDR3 is built from 15 residues. V was clipped by 0 bases and J by 4 bases, with 14 bases between them. CDR3 nucleotide sequence: TGTGCCAGCAGCGTAGGAGTGGGGGCGCGGTACGAGCAGTACTTC. Its protein is CASSVGVGARYEQYF.

This chain links TRBV2 with TRBJ2-3; 9 nucleotides agree with TRBD2. The V segment lost 5 bases and the J segment 7 bases; nucleotides outside the gene matches: 10. Germline V gene data show CDR1 as SNHLY and CDR2 as FYNNEI. The CDR3 totals 15 residues. This CDR3 is CASSRVAGEGNTQYF. The CDR3 bases are TGTGCCAGCAGTCGGGTAGCGGGAGAGGGCAATACGCAGTATTTT.

The rearrangement links TRBV7-9 to TRBJ2-5, with D unresolved. There are 13 residues in the CDR3. The germline CDR1 and CDR2 sequences are SEHNR and FQNEAQ (reference sequence). V lost 0 bases to trimming and J lost 5 bases, with 7 bases between them. CDR3 sequence: CASSLAQRETQYF. DNA for the CDR3: TGTGCCAGCAGCTTAGCCCAGAGGGAGACCCAGTACTTC.

V usage is TRBV5-6 and J usage is TRBJ2-1; 7 nucleotides agree with TRBD2. From germline, CDR1 is SGHDT and CDR2 YYEEEE. The length of the CDR3 is 14 residues. Trimming at V came to 2 bases and at J to 6 bases, leaving 5 bases not matched to a gene. The CDR3 DNA is TGTGCCAGCAGCTTTGCGGGGAGGGTCAATGAGCAGTTCTTC. It codes for CASSFAGRVNEQFF.

This clone was counted a few times. CDR3 sequence: CAWAQGTGANVLTF. The CDR3 nucleotides read TGTGCCTGGGCCCAGGGAACCGGGGCCAACGTCCTGACTTTC. This chain links TRBV30 with TRBJ2-6, with D perhaps TRBD1 (5 bases). The CDR3 has 14 residues. Trimming stripped 5 bases from V and 4 bases from J, with 12 bases between. Germline values: CDR1 GTSNPN, CDR2 SVGIG (reference sequence).

This rearrangement joins TRBV7-9 to TRBJ2-3, with TRBD2 identical over 11 bases. From germline, CDR1 is SEHNR and CDR2 FQNEAQ (reference sequence). CDR3 size: 16 residues. After removal of 4 bases from V and 3 bases from J, the junction contained 6 bases not matched to a gene. CDR3 loop: CASSSQLAGETDTQYF. DNA for the CDR3: TGTGCCAGCAGCTCGCAACTAGCGGGAGAGACAGATACGCAGTATTTT.

The chain joins TRBV4-3 to TRBJ2-7, with 9 bases matching TRBD1. The CDR3 has 17 residues. Germline V gene data show CDR1 as LGHNA and CDR2 as YSLEER. V shed 3 bases, J shed 3 bases, and the junction held 12 bases outside the gene matches. The CDR3 is CASSHDLHRGRIYEQYF. Written as DNA, the CDR3 is TGCGCCAGCAGCCATGACCTACACAGGGGGCGCATCTACGAGCAGTACTTC.

This clone occurred a few times. The V call is TRBV28, the J call TRBJ1-5; tentative D call: TRBD1 (5 bases). The germline V gene encodes CDR1 MDHEN and CDR2 SYDVKM. The CDR3 has 13 amino acids. Trimming shortened V by 4 bases and J by 12 bases, and 16 bases separated the two germline ends. CDR3 nucleotide sequence: TGTGCCAGCAGTTCAGGGCATCTGGGCGGCCAGCATTTT. Protein product: CASSSGHLGGQHF.

This clone was picked up one time. The chain employs TRBV6-5 and TRBJ1-1; 9 bases are shared with TRBD1. The CDR3 extends over 15 amino acids. J gave up 1 base and V 6 bases, and 6 bases lay outside the gene matches. Germline values: CDR1 MNHEY, CDR2 SVGAGI. CDR3 in amino acids: CASRRPGQGNTEAFF. As DNA, the CDR3 is TGTGCCAGCAGGCGGCCGGGACAGGGGAACACTGAAGCTTTCTTT.